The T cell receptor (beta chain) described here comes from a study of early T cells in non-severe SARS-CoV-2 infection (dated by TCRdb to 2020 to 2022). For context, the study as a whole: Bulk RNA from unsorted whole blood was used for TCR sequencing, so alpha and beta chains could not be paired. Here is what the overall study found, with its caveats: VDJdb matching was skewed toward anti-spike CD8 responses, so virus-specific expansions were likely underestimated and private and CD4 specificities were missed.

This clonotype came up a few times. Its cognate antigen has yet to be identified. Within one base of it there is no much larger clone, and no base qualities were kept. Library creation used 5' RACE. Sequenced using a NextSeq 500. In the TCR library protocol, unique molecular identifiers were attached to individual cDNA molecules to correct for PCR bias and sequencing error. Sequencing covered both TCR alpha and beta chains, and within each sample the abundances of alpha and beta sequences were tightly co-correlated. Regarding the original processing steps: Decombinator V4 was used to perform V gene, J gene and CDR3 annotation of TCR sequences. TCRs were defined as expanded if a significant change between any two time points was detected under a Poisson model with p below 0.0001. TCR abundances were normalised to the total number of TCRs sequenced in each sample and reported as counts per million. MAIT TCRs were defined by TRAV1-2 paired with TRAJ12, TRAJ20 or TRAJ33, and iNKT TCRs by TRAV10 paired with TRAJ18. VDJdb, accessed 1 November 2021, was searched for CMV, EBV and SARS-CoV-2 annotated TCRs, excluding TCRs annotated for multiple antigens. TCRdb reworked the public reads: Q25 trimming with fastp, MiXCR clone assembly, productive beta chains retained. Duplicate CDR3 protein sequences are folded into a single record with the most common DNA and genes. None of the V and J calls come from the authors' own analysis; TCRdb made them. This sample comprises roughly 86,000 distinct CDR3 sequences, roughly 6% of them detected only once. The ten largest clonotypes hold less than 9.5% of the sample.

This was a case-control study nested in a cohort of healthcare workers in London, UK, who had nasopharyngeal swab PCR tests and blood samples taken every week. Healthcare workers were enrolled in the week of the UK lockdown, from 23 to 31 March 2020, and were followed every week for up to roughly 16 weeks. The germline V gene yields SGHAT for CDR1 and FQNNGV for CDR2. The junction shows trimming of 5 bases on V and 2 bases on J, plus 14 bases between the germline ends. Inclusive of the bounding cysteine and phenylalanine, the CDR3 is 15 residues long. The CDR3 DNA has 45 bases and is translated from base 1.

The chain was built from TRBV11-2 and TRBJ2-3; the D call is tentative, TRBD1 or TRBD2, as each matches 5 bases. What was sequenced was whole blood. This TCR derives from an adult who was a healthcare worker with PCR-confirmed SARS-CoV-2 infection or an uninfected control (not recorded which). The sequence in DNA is TGTGCCAGCAGCCTAAGGGGAGCTTACACAGATACGCAGTATTTT. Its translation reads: CASSLRGAYTDTQYF.